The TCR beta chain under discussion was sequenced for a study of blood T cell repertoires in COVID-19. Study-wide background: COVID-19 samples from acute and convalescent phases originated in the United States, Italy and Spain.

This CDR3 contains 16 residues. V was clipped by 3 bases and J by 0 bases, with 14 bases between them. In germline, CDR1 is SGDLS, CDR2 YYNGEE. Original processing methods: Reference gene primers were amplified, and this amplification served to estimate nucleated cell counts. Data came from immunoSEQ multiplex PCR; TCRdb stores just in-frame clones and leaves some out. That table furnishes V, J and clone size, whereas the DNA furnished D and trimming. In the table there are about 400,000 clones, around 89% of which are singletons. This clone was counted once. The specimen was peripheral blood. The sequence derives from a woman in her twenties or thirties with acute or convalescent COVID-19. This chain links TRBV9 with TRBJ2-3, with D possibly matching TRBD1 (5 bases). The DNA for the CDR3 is TGTGCCAGCAGCGCGACAGATTACCCGAGCACAGATACGCAGTATTTT. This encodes CASSATDYPSTDTQYF. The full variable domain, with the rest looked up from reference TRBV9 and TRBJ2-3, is DSGVTQTPKHLITATGQRVTLRCSPRSGDLSVYWYQQSLDQGLQFLIQYYNGEERAKGNILERFSAQQFPDLHSELNLSSLELGDSALYFCASSATDYPSTDTQYFGPGTRLTVL.